This T cell receptor (beta chain) was captured by sequencing in a study of Ad26.COV2.S vaccination and SARS-CoV-2 variants. On the study more broadly: Donor got 5x10^10 or 1x10^11 viral particles of Ad26.COV2.S.

Sequencing was performed with immunoSEQ multiplex PCR; in TCRdb, only in-frame clones are kept and a portion is missing. The data show under 300,000 clones, 87% seen once. Trimming took 1 base from V and 2 from J, leaving 15 bases between them. The CDR3 has 17 residues. Per germline, CDR1 LGHNA and CDR2 YNFKEQ. Specified treatment: 15 to 20 received Ad26.COV2.S at low or high dose, single or two shots; about 5 received placebo; per-sample allocation not given. Day 63 following the first vaccine or placebo injection was when the samples were taken. V and J are TRBV4-2 and TRBJ2-1, with D possibly being TRBD2 (5 bases). The specimen comprised peripheral blood, sampled in a trial of Ad26.COV2.S vaccine versus placebo. The receptor's source is a person aged 18-65 years who received the Ad26.COV2.S COVID-19 vaccine or a placebo. The CDR3 loop is CASSQAGNGVPYNEQFF. Here the CDR3 DNA reads TGTGCCAGCAGCCAAGCTGGAAACGGGGTGCCCTACAATGAGCAGTTCTTC.